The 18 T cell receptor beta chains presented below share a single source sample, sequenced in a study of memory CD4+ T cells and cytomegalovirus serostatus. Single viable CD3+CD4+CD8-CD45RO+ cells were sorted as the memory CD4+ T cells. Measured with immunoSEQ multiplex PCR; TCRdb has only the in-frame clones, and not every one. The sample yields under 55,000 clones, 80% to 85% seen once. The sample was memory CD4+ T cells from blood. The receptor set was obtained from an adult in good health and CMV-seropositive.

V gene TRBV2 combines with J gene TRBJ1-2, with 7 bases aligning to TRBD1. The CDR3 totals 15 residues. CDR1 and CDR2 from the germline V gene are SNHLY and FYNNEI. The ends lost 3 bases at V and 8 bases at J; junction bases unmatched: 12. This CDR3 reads CASSDDRVTTYGYTF. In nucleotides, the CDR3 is TGTGCCAGCAGTGATGACAGGGTCACCACCTACGGCTACACCTTC.

CDR3 region: CASEGGTQYF. The CDR3 DNA follows: TGTGCCAGCGAGGGAGGGACCCAGTACTTC. The chain joins TRBV2 to TRBJ2-5; possibly TRBD2 for D (6 bases). V was clipped by 8 bases and J by 7 bases, with 8 bases between them. Germline-derived CDR1 and CDR2 are SNHLY and FYNNEI. The CDR3 has 10 residues.

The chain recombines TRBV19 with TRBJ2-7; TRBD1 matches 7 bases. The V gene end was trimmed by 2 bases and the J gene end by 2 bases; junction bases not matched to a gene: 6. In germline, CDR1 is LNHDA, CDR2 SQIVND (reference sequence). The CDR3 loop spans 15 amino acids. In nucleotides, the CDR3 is TGTGCCAGTAGTATAAGGACAGGTGTAGCCTACGAGCAGTACTTC. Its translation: CASSIRTGVAYEQYF. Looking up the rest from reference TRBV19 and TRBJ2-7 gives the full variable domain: DGGITQSPKYLFRKEGQNVTLSCEQNLNHDAMYWYRQDPGQGLRLIYYSQIVNDFQKGDIAEGYSVSREKKESFPLTVTSAQKNPTAFYLCASSIRTGVAYEQYFGPGTRLTVT.

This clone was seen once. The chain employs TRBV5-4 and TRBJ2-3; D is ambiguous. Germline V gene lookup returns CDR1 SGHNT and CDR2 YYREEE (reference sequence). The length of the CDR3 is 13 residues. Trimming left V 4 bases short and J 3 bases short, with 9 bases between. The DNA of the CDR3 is TGTGCCAGCAGCCCTGGCCGGACAGATACGCAGTATTTT. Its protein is CASSPGRTDTQYF.

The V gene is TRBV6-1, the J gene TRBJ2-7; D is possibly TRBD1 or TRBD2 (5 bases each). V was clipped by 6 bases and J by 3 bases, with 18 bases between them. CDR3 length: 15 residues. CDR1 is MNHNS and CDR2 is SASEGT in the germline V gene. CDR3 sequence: CASRTQGRGYYEQYF. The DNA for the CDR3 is TGTGCCAGCAGAACCCAGGGACGAGGGTACTACGAGCAGTACTTC.

DNA of the CDR3: TGTGCCAGCAGCGCGCAGGAATACACAGATACGCAGTATTTT. Its protein product is CASSAQEYTDTQYF. J is TRBJ2-3 and V is TRBV7-6; no clear D. The germline CDR1 and CDR2 sequences are SGHVS and FNYEAQ. This CDR3 contains 14 residues. Trimming took off 5 bases at V and 2 bases at J, with 11 bases between the two ends.

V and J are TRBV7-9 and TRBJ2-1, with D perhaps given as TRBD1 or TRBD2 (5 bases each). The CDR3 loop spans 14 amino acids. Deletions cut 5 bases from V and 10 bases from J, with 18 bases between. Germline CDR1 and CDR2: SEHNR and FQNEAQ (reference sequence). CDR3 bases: TGTGCCAGCAGCCTCAGCCGGGACCTCCAGGAGCAGTTCTTC. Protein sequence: CASSLSRDLQEQFF.

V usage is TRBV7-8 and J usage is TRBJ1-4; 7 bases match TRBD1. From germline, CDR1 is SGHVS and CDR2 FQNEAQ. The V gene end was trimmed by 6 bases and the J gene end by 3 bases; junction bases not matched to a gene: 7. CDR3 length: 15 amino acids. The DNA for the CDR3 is TGTGCCAGCAGACTACAGGGGTTTGCTAATGAAAAACTGTTTTTT. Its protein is CASRLQGFANEKLFF.

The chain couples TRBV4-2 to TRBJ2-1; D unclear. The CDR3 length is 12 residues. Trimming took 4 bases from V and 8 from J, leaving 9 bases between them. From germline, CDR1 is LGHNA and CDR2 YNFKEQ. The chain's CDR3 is CASSPDRDEQFF. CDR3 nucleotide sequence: TGTGCCAGCAGCCCGGATCGGGATGAGCAGTTCTTC.

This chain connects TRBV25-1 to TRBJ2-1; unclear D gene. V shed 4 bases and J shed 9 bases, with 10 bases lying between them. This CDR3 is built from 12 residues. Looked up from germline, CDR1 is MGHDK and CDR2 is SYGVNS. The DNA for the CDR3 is TGTGCCAGCAGTGGCCGTTTAGGTGAGCAGTTCTTC. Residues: CASSGRLGEQFF.

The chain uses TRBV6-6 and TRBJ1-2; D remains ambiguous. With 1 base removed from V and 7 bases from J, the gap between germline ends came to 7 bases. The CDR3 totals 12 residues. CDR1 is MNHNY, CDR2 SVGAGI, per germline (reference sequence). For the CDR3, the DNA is TGTGCCAGCAGTTACTGGTCGGGTGGCTACACCTTC. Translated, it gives CASSYWSGGYTF.

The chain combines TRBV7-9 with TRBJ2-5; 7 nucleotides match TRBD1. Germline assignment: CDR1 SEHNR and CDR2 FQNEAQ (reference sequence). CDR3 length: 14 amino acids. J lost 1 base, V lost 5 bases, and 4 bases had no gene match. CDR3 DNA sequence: TGTGCCAGCAGCCGGGGACAGAGCCAAGAGACCCAGTACTTC. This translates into CASSRGQSQETQYF.

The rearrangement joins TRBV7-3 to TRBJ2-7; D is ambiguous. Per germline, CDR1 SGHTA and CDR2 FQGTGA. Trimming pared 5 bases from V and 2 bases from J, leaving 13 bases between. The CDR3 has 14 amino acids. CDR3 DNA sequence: TGTGCCAGCAGCCCGAGCTCTAGAGCCTACGAGCAGTACTTC. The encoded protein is CASSPSSRAYEQYF.

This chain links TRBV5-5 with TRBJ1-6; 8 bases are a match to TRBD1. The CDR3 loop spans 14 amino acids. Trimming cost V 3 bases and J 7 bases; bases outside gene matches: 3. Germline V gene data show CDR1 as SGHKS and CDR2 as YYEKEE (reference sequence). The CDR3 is CASSSGGANSPLHF. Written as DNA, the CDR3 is TGTGCCAGCAGCTCAGGGGGCGCAAATTCACCCCTCCACTTT.

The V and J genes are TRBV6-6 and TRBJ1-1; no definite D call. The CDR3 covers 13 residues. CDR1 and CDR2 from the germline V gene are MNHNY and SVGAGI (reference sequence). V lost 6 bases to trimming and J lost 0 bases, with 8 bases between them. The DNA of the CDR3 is TGTGCCAGCAGCACCGCCCTGAACACTGAAGCTTTCTTT. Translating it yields CASSTALNTEAFF.

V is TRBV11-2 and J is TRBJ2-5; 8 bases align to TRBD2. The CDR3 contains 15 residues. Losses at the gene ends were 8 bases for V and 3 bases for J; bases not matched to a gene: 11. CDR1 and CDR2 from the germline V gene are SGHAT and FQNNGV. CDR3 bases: TGTGCCAGCCTACCCCTAGGAGCGGGAGAAGAGACCCAGTACTTC. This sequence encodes CASLPLGAGEETQYF.

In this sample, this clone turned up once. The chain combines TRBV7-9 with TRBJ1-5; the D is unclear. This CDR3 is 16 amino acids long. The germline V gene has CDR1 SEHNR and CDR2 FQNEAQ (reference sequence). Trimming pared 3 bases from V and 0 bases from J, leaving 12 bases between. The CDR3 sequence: CASSLTAGNSNQPQHF. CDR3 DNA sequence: TGTGCCAGCAGCTTGACGGCCGGGAATAGCAATCAGCCCCAGCATTTT.

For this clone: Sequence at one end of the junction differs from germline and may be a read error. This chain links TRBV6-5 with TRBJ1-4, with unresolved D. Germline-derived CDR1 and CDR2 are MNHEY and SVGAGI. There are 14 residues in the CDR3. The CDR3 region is CASSNSMGNEKLFF. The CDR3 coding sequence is TGTGCCAGCAGTAACTCTATGGGGAATGAAAAACTGTTTTTT.